This T cell receptor (beta chain) was captured by sequencing in a study of brain T cells in children with intractable seizures. V was shortened by 4 bases and J by 4 bases, with 14 bases between the two germline ends. Germline V gene sequence: CDR1 SGHDT, CDR2 YYEEEE. There are 15 residues in the CDR3. Method: immunoSEQ multiplex PCR; TCRdb's copy keeps in-frame clones and lacks some. The sample includes about 80,000 clones, 91% of them seen just once. Study results and caveats: Absence of clones before surgery may stem from lower sequencing depth.

Only cases whose brain tissue showed the highest T cell transcript signatures were sequenced. Patients received at least one anti-epileptic drug before surgery. Turning to this clone: Its antigen is unknown.

The sample was peripheral blood, taken at surgery. The receptor was isolated from a girl aged 2-10 years with Rasmussen encephalitis and intractable seizures. The V gene is TRBV5-6, the J gene TRBJ2-2; maybe TRBD1 (6 bases). The CDR3 nucleotides are TGTGCCAGCAGCCGACCGAACAGGGTCACCGGGGAGCTGTTTTTT. Its translation: CASSRPNRVTGELFF.